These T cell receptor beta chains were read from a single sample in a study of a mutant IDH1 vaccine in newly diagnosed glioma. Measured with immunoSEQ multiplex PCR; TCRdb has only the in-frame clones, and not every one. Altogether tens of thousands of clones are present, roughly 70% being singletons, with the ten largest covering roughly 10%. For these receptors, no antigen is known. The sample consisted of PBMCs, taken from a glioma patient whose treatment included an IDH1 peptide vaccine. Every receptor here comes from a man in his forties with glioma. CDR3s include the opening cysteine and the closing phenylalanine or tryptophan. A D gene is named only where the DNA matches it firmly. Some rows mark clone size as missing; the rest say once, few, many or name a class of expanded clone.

CASRRREGPGETQYF | TGCGCCAGCAGACGGCGGGAGGGCCCAGGAGAGACCCAGTACTTC | - | TRBJ2-5 | TRBV5-1 | TRBD2
CASSSTGIFGDGSSYEQYF | TGTGCCAGCAGTTCAACGGGTATTTTCGGAGACGGAAGCTCCTACGAGCAGTACTTC | - | TRBJ2-7 | TRBV7-9 | -
CATSPNWGATNEKLFF | TGTGCCACCAGCCCTAACTGGGGGGCAACTAATGAAAAACTGTTTTTT | - | TRBJ1-4 | TRBV15 | -
CASSEYGGAQGADTQYF | TGTGCCAGCAGTGAATATGGAGGGGCCCAGGGCGCCGATACGCAGTATTTT | few | TRBJ2-3 | TRBV25-1 | -
CASSAGISTDTQYF | TGTGCCAGTAGTGCCGGGATATCCACAGATACGCAGTATTTT | - | TRBJ2-3 | TRBV19 | -
CASSPRVGVDTEAFF | TGTGCCAGCAGCCCCCGGGTCGGGGTGGACACTGAAGCTTTCTTT | - | TRBJ1-1 | TRBV11-3 | -
CATGTSASGANVLTF | TGTGCCACCGGGACTAGCGCCTCTGGGGCCAACGTCCTGACTTTC | once | TRBJ2-6 | TRBV19 | TRBD2
CASSMQGGSADTQYF | TGTGCCAGTAGTATGCAAGGCGGGAGCGCAGATACGCAGTATTTT | - | TRBJ2-3 | TRBV19 | TRBD2
CASSAPLDTLEAFF | TGTGCCAGCAGTGCTCCGCTCGACACCCTTGAAGCTTTCTTT | - | TRBJ1-1 | TRBV2 | -
CASHRENQETQYF | TGTGCCAGCCACCGGGAGAACCAAGAGACCCAGTACTTC | few | TRBJ2-5 | TRBV2 | -
CASSFGRADEQFF | TGTGCCAGCAGCTTCGGGAGGGCCGATGAGCAGTTCTTC | - | TRBJ2-1 | TRBV5-5 | TRBD2
CASSPGSRLAKNIQYF | TGTGCCAGCAGCCCGGGGAGCCGCCTAGCCAAAAACATTCAGTACTTC | - | TRBJ2-4 | TRBV7-6 | -
CASSPQGLRGSYNEQFF | TGTGCCAGCAGCCCGCAAGGGTTGCGGGGGTCCTACAATGAGCAGTTCTTC | - | TRBJ2-1 | TRBV7-2 | TRBD2
CSVEQNRTTSGHRGAVF | TGCAGCGTTGAACAGAACAGGACGACTAGTGGACACCGGGGAGCTGTTTTT | - | TRBJ2-2 | TRBV29-1 | -
CASSLGLLHTDTQYF | TGTGCCAGCAGCTTGGGACTCCTTCACACAGATACGCAGTATTTT | - | TRBJ2-3 | TRBV5-5 | -
CASSLGSNQPQHF | TGTGCCAGCAGCTTGGGAAGCAATCAGCCCCAGCATTTT | - | TRBJ1-5 | TRBV5-8 | -
CASSFIGQDTGELFF | TGTGCCAGCAGCTTTATCGGACAGGACACCGGGGAGCTGTTTTTT | - | TRBJ2-2 | TRBV13 | TRBD1
CASSRTRGSRETQYF | TGCGCCAGCAGCCGAACCAGGGGTTCGCGAGAGACCCAGTACTTC | - | TRBJ2-5 | TRBV5-1 | -
CASSFRWGDTEAFF | TGTGCCAGCAGCTTTAGGTGGGGCGACACTGAAGCTTTCTTT | - | TRBJ1-1 | TRBV7-9 | -
CASSLGTAYTF | TGCGCCAGCAGCTTGGGGACAGCCTACACCTTC | - | TRBJ1-2 | TRBV5-1 | -
CASSESKVNVPTTQYF | TGTGCCAGCAGTGAATCGAAGGTTAACGTTCCTACGACGCAGTATTTT | - | TRBJ2-3 | TRBV25-1 | -
CASSLELAKDTQYF | TGCGCCAGCAGCTTGGAGCTAGCGAAAGATACGCAGTATTTT | medium-sized | TRBJ2-3 | TRBV5-1 | -
CASSLQADPGDEQYF | TGTGCCAGCAGCTTACAAGCGGACCCAGGCGACGAGCAGTACTTC | - | TRBJ2-7 | TRBV7-6 | -
CASSPGLAEYNEQFF | TGTGCCAGCAGCCCTGGACTAGCGGAGTACAATGAGCAGTTCTTC | - | TRBJ2-1 | TRBV5-8 | TRBD2
CASSPGFGKGKNEQFF | TGTGCCAGCAGTCCAGGGTTCGGGAAGGGGAAAAATGAGCAGTTCTTC | - | TRBJ2-1 | TRBV28 | -
CASSQEYRGNQPQHF | TGCGCCAGCAGCCAAGAGTACAGGGGGAATCAGCCCCAGCATTTT | - | TRBJ1-5 | TRBV4-3 | TRBD1
CASSLRQTTTGQYF | TGTGCCAGCAGCTTAAGACAGACCACTACGGGGCAGTACTTC | few | TRBJ2-7 | TRBV5-6 | -
CASSSRLVAGELFF | TGTGCCAGCTCGTCCCGACTAGTCGCCGGGGAGCTGTTTTTT | - | TRBJ2-2 | TRBV27 | -
CASSLGHGGGIYNEQFF | TGTGCCAGCAGCTTAGGCCATGGCGGGGGGATCTACAATGAGCAGTTCTTC | - | TRBJ2-1 | TRBV11-2 | TRBD2
CAWSPGWSGKETQYF | TGTGCCTGGAGCCCCGGTTGGTCGGGGAAAGAGACCCAGTACTTC | - | TRBJ2-5 | TRBV30 | -
CASSLMGPNYGYTF | TGTGCCAGCAGCTTGATGGGCCCCAACTATGGCTACACCTTC | - | TRBJ1-2 | TRBV5-8 | -
CAWSVRGSVTDTQYF | TGTGCCTGGAGTGTACGGGGGAGTGTGACAGATACGCAGTATTTT | - | TRBJ2-3 | TRBV30 | -
CASSQLYRVGGNTIYF | TGCGCCAGCAGCCAACTCTACAGGGTGGGAGGAAACACCATATATTTT | - | TRBJ1-3 | TRBV4-1 | -
CASSLSAGNEQFF | TGCGCCAGCAGCTTGTCAGCGGGGAATGAGCAGTTCTTC | - | TRBJ2-1 | TRBV5-1 | TRBD2
CASSLGLAGTGELFF | TGTGCCAGCAGCTTGGGACTAGCGGGTACCGGGGAGCTGTTTTTT | - | TRBJ2-2 | TRBV5-6 | TRBD2
CASSSGQGKYDYNEQFF | TGCGCCAGCAGCTCGGGACAGGGGAAGTATGACTACAATGAGCAGTTCTTC | - | TRBJ2-1 | TRBV5-1 | TRBD1